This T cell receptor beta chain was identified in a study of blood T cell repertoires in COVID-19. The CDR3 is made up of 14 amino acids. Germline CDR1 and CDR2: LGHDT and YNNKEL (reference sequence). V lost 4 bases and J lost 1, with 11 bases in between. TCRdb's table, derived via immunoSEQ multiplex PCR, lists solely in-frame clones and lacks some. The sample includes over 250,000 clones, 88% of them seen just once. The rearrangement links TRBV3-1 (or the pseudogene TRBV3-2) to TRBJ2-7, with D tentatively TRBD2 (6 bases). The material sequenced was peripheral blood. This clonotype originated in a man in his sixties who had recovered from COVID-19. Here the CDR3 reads CASSRDSLSYEQYF. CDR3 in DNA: TGTGCCAGCAGCCGGGACTCGCTATCCTACGAGCAGTACTTC.